This T cell receptor (beta chain) was profiled in a study of T cells after posttransplantation cyclophosphamide. Study-wide findings and caveats: Tissue-infiltrating T cells from skin or gut overlapped little with blood T cells. Later post-transplant blood repertoires were often dominated by donor CD8+ memory clones. Recipient CMV seropositivity and CMV reactivation strongly tracked TRB clonality.

V gave up 2 bases and J gave up 4 bases; unmatched junction bases: 4. The CDR3 sequence is 15 residues long. The related graft donor's blood sample was taken on the day of bone marrow donation. Using immunoSEQ multiplex PCR, the repertoire was profiled, and TCRdb retains in-frame clones only, with some absent. This sample has some 35,000 clones, each found more than once. This clone was counted only a few times. Its antigen is not known. The V and J genes are TRBV12-3 or TRBV12-4 and TRBJ1-3; 8 nucleotides line up with TRBD1. This receptor was obtained from a man aged 25 to 45 in good health and a related stem cell transplant donor. Sequenced material: PBMCs. This CDR3 reads CASSLQGASGNTIYF. The CDR3, as DNA: TGTGCCAGCAGTTTACAGGGGGCTTCGGGAAACACCATATATTTT.